These 14 T cell receptor beta chains share one sample of origin, sequenced in a study of cytomegalovirus exposure and HLA in healthy donors. Only in-frame clones appear in the TCRdb table, and some are missing; sequencing was by immunoSEQ multiplex PCR. The sample has fewer than 250,000 clones; about 83% are singletons. The specimen was PBMCs. Receptors originate from a man between 18 and 35 years old in good health and CMV-seronegative.

V is TRBV28 and J is TRBJ1-2; 8 nucleotides line up with TRBD1. Germline V gene lookup returns CDR1 MDHEN and CDR2 SYDVKM. This CDR3 region has 17 residues. J lost 4 bases, V lost 4 bases, and 14 bases had no gene match. In DNA, the CDR3 is TGTGCCAGCAGTTCTCCCTTTAACACAGGGGGAGCCTATGGCTACACCTTC. This translates into CASSSPFNTGGAYGYTF.

The chain couples TRBV5-6 to TRBJ1-6, with D unclear. The CDR3 runs to 14 residues. Trimming pared 1 base from V and 8 bases from J, leaving 10 bases between. From germline, CDR1 is SGHDT and CDR2 YYEEEE. CDR3 region: CASSLSFLDSPLHF. The CDR3 DNA follows: TGTGCCAGCAGCTTGAGCTTTTTGGATTCACCCCTCCACTTT.

This clone was observed a handful of times. DNA of the CDR3: TGTGCCAGCAGCCCCGGCCCGGGACAGGGGCGTTCACCCCTCCACTTT. This translates into CASSPGPGQGRSPLHF. The chain recombines TRBV27 with TRBJ1-6; 10 bases match TRBD1. The CDR3 contains 16 residues. Germline loops: CDR1 MNHEY, CDR2 SMNVEV (reference sequence). V shed 6 bases and J 9 bases; nucleotides not matched to a gene: 11.

The V gene is TRBV2, the J gene TRBJ1-5; perhaps TRBD1 as D (6 bases). Germline V gives CDR1 SNHLY, CDR2 FYNNEI. The CDR3 runs 13 residues. V lost 7 bases to trimming and J lost 11 bases, with 18 bases between them. The CDR3 DNA follows: TGTGCCAGCATATCACAGGGCCTCGGGGCCCAGCATTTT. The encoded protein is CASISQGLGAQHF.

Here the CDR3 reads CASSLIRQNYGYTF. In nucleotides, the CDR3 is TGTGCCAGCAGTCTCATTCGACAGAACTATGGCTACACCTTC. The V gene is TRBV28, the J gene TRBJ1-2, with a tentative D call TRBD1 (5 bases). Per germline, CDR1 MDHEN and CDR2 SYDVKM. This CDR3 is 14 amino acids long. Trimming left V 5 bases short and J 2 bases short, with 12 bases between.

The chain employs TRBV5-4 and TRBJ2-6; D is perhaps TRBD2 (6 bases). CDR1 and CDR2 (germline): SGHNT, YYREEE (reference sequence). The CDR3 covers 15 residues. Trimming pared 4 bases from V and 4 bases from J, leaving 12 bases between. As DNA, the CDR3 is TGTGCCAGCAGCCCTGGGACTTCGGGGGCCAACGTCCTGACTTTC. It specifies CASSPGTSGANVLTF.

As regards this clone: At one of its ends the junction is not consistent with the germline gene, which may arise from a read error. The chain employs TRBV7-3 and TRBJ2-3; D is unresolved. There are 15 residues in the CDR3. Germline-derived CDR1 and CDR2 are SGHTA and FQGTGA. The CDR3 DNA reads TGTGCCAGCAGCCTAACCGTAGCTAGCACAGATACGCAGTATTTT. The encoded protein is CASSLTVASTDTQYF.

Concerning this clone: One end of the junction varies from germline; a read error may be responsible. This chain connects TRBV27 to TRBJ2-1; D unresolved. Germline V gene lookup returns CDR1 MNHEY and CDR2 SMNVEV (reference sequence). The CDR3 consists of 14 residues. The CDR3 region has the DNA TGTGCCAGTAGTTCGGCCAGCGCTGCCAATGAGCAGTTCTTC. Residues: CASSSASAANEQFF.

The genes are TRBV6-1 and TRBJ1-2; 7 nucleotides match TRBD1. This CDR3 region has 13 residues. Germline lookup yields CDR1 MNHNS and CDR2 SASEGT. Germline trimming cut 7 bases from V and 4 bases from J; bases unmatched to any gene: 6. CDR3 nucleotides: TGTGCCAGCATGGTCCCAGGGGGCTATGGCTACACCTTC. Encoded protein: CASMVPGGYGYTF.

This clone was found many times. The chain is built from TRBV5-7 and TRBJ2-7; D may be TRBD2 (5 bases). TRBV5-7 belongs to the ORF category, with a function that is uncertain. This CDR3 has 16 amino acids. Deletions cut 0 bases from V and 1 base from J, with 14 bases between. DNA of the CDR3: TGTGCCAGCAGCTTGGTACGAGCGGTTCTTTCCTACGAGCAGTACTTC. This gives the protein CASSLVRAVLSYEQYF.

The V and J genes are TRBV28 and TRBJ1-5; TRBD1 might be the D (6 bases). The CDR3 is 13 residues long. Trimming cost V 11 bases and J 3 bases, with 14 bases left between them. Germline V lookup: CDR1 MDHEN, CDR2 SYDVKM. The CDR3 protein is CAATGHLNQPQHF. DNA of the CDR3: TGTGCCGCGACAGGTCACCTCAATCAGCCCCAGCATTTT.

The gene calls are TRBV9 and TRBJ1-5, with 8 bases aligning to TRBD1. J was trimmed by 7 bases and V by 0 bases; bases with no gene match: 3. This CDR3 contains 14 residues. Germline CDR1 is SGDLS and CDR2 is YYNGEE. In DNA, the CDR3 is TGTGCCAGCAGCGTAGATCAGGGGGCCCAGCCCCAGCATTTT. Residues: CASSVDQGAQPQHF. Variable domain in full (rest from reference TRBV9 and TRBJ1-5): DSGVTQTPKHLITATGQRVTLRCSPRSGDLSVYWYQQSLDQGLQFLIQYYNGEERAKGNILERFSAQQFPDLHSELNLSSLELGDSALYFCASSVDQGAQPQHFGDGTRLSIL.

This clone occurred a few times. The chain carries TRBV4-1 and TRBJ2-3, with a tentative D call TRBD1 (5 bases). The CDR3 is made up of 16 amino acids. Germline V gives CDR1 MGHRA, CDR2 YSYEKL. The V end was cut by 0 bases, the J end by 4 bases, with 14 bases between. The chain's CDR3 is CASSQDFSSRADTQYF. CDR3 sequence (DNA): TGCGCCAGCAGCCAAGATTTTAGCTCCAGGGCAGATACGCAGTATTTT.

The rearrangement links TRBV5-1 to TRBJ2-7; the D is unclear. The V end lost 1 base, the J end lost 5 bases, and 10 bases lay between the germline ends. The CDR3 is 13 residues long. From germline, CDR1 is SGHRS and CDR2 YFSETQ. The DNA of the CDR3 is TGCGCCAGCAGCTTGACTGGTCGGGACGAGCAGTACTTC. Its translation is CASSLTGRDEQYF.